This T cell receptor beta chain was observed in a study of blood T cell repertoires in COVID-19. Study at large: From T cells, B-cell-depleted T cells, or PBMCs came the material, which was cDNA or gDNA.

V was pared by 8 bases and J by 2 bases, with 17 bases between. The CDR3 has 15 amino acids. Germline V gives CDR1 MDHEN, CDR2 SYDVKM. Libraries were prepared by immunoSEQ multiplex PCR; TCRdb keeps only in-frame clonotypes and omits some of them. The table has about 200,000 clones, around 86% seen once. V gene TRBV28 combines with J gene TRBJ2-3; D is unresolved. The clonotype originates from a man aged 40-50 years with acute COVID-19. Input material: PBMCs or T cells enriched from blood (not recorded which). CDR3 coding DNA: TGTGCCAGCTCTCCTCTAATCCAAAACACAGATACGCAGTATTTT. This translates into CASSPLIQNTDTQYF.